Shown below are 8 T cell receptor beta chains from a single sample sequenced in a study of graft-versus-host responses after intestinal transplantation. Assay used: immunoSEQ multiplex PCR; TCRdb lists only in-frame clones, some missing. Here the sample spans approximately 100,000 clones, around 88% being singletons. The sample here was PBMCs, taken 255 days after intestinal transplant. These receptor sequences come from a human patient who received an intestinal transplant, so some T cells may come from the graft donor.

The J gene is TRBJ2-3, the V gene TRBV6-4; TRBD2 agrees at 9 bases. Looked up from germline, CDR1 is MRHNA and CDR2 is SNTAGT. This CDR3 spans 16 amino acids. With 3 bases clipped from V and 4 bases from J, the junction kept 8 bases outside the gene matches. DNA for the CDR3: TGTGCCAGCAGTGAGGGAACTAGCGGGTCCCCAGATACGCAGTATTTT. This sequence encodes CASSEGTSGSPDTQYF.

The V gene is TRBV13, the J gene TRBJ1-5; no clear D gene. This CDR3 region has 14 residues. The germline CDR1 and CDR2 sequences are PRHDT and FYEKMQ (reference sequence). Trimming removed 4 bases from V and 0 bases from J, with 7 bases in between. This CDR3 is CASSSGDSNQPQHF. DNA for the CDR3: TGTGCCAGCAGCTCTGGGGATAGCAATCAGCCCCAGCATTTT.

Here the CDR3 reads CASSLRRGSYEQYV. DNA of the CDR3: TGTGCCAGCAGTTTGAGGCGGGGGAGCTACGAGCAGTACGTC. The rearrangement links TRBV6-5 to TRBJ2-7, with 7 bases aligning to TRBD2. V lost 4 bases, J lost 3 bases, and 6 bases stayed unmatched. CDR3 length: 14 residues. CDR1 is MNHEY and CDR2 is SVGAGI in the germline V gene.

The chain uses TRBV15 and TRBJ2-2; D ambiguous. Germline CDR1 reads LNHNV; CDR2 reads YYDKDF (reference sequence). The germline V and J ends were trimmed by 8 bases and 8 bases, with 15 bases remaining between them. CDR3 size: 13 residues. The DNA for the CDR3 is TGTGCCACCTCCGAACAACAGTTTGGGGAGCTGTTTTTT. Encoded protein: CATSEQQFGELFF. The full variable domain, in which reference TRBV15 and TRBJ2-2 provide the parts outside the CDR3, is DAMVIQNPRYQVTQFGKPVTLSCSQTLNHNVMYWYQQKSSQAPKLLFHYYDKDFNNEADTPDNFQSRRPNTSFCFLDIRSPGLGDTAMYLCATSEQQFGELFFGEGSRLTVL.

This CDR3 reads CASSPWPARETYEQYF. Here the CDR3 DNA reads TGTGCCAGCAGCCCATGGCCCGCCCGAGAAACCTACGAGCAGTACTTC. The gene calls are TRBV5-8 and TRBJ2-7, with unresolved D. V was cut by 4 bases and J by 2 bases, with 19 bases left in between. Germline V gene data show CDR1 as SGHTS and CDR2 as YDEGEE. This CDR3 has 16 amino acids.

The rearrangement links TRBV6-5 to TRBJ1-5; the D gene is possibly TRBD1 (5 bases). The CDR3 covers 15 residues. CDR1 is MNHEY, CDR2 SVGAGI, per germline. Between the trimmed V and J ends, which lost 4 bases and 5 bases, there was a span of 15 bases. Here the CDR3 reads CASSSDFGGDQPQHF. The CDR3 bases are TGTGCCAGCAGTTCCGACTTTGGGGGGGATCAGCCCCAGCATTTT.

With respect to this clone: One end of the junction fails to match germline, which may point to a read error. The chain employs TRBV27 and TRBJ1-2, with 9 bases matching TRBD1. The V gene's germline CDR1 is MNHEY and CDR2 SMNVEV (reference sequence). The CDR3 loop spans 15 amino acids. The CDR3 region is CASSLTGGAKYGYTF. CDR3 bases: TGTGCCAGCAGTCTCACAGGGGGCGCTAAGTATGGCTACACCTTC.

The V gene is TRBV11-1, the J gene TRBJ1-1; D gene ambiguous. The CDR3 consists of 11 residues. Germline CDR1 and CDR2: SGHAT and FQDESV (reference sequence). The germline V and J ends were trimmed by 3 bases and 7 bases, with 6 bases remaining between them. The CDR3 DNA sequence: TGTGCCAGCAGCTTTTCTAGTGAAGCTTTCTTT. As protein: CASSFSSEAFF.